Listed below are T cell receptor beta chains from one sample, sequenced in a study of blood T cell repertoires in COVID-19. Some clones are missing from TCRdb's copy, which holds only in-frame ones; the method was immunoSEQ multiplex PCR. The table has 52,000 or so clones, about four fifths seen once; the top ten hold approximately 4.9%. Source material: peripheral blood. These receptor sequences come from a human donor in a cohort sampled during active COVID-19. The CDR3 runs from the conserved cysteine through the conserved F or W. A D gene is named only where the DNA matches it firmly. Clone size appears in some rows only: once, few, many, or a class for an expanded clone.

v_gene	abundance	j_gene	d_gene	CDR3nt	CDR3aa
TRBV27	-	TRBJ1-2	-	TGTGCCAGCAGTTTAAAGGGGCAGAACTATGGCTACACCTTC	CASSLKGQNYGYTF
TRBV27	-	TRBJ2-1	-	TGTGCCAGCAGTCCGACAGATGTAGGATACAATGAGCAGTTCTTC	CASSPTDVGYNEQFF
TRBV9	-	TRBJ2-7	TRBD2	TGTGCCAGCAGCCCGGCGGGGGGGGTCAGCTCCTACGAGCAGTACTTC	CASSPAGGVSSYEQYF
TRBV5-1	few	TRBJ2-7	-	TGCGCCAGCAGCTTGGCCGCAGGCTACGAGCAGTACTTC	CASSLAAGYEQYF
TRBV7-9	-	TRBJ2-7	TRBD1	TGTGCCAGCAGCTTAGGGGCAGGGGGCTACTCCTACGAGCAGTACTTC	CASSLGAGGYSYEQYF
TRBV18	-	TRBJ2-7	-	TGTGCCAGCTCACCCGCTAGCCCTCCCTACGAGCAGTACTTC	CASSPASPPYEQYF
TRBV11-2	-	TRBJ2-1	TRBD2	TGTGCCAGCAGCTTACTTAGCGGGAGCGCGTACAATGAGCAGTTCTTC	CASSLLSGSAYNEQFF
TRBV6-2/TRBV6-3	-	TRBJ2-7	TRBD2	TGTGCCAGCAGTTACAGCGGGAGGGCCGTTTCGAACGAGCAGTACTTC	CASSYSGRAVSNEQYF
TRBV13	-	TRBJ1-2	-	TGTGCCAGCAGCTTGGGACAATCCTTC	CASSLGQSF
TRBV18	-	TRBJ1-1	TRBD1	TGTGCCAGCTCTCGACAGGGAGAAAACACTGAAGCTTTCTTT	CASSRQGENTEAFF
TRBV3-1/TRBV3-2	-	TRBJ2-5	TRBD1	TGTGCCAGCAGTCGACAGGGGGCTTGGGAGACCCAGTACTTC	CASSRQGAWETQYF
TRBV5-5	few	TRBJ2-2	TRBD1	TGTGCCAGCAGCTGGGGGCATACAGGGGGAATGTACCGGGGAGCTGTTTTT	CASSWGHTGGMYRGAVF
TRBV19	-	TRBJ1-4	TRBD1	TGTGCCAGTAGTCCCGGACAGGGCAGAGATTTGTGGAAACTGTTTTTT	CASSPGQGRDLWKLFF
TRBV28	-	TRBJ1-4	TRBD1	TGTGCCAGCAGGGCCTGGACAGGGAATAATGAAAAACTGTTTTTT	CASRAWTGNNEKLFF
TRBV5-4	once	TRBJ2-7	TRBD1	TGTGCCAGCAGCTTGGGTACGGGACAGGCCGGCTACGAGCAGTACTTC	CASSLGTGQAGYEQYF
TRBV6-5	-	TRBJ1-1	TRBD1	TGTGCCAGCAGTTATACGGGACAGGGGGCCGGTGCTTTCTTT	CASSYTGQGAGAFF
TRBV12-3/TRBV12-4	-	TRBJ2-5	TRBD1	TGTGCCAGCAGTGCAGGGGGCACAAAGACCCAGTACTTC	CASSAGGTKTQYF
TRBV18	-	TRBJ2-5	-	TGTGCCAGCTCACCCGGTATTTCAGAGACCCAGTACTTC	CASSPGISETQYF
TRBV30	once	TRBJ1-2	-	TGTGCCTGGCTCAGGGATTACTATGGCTACACCTTC	CAWLRDYYGYTF
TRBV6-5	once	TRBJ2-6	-	TGTGCCAGCAGCCTAGAGGGGGCTGGGGCCAACGTCCTGACTTTC	CASSLEGAGANVLTF
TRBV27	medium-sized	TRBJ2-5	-	TGTGCCAGCAGTCCCCGGGATGCGGGGATCCAAGAGACCCAGTACTTC	CASSPRDAGIQETQYF
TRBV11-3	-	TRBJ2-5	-	TGTGCCAGCAGCATGGGAGGAACGGAGACCCAGTACTTC	CASSMGGTETQYF
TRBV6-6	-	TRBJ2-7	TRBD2	TGTGCCAGCAGTTACGGGACTAGTGTCTACGAGCAGTACTTC	CASSYGTSVYEQYF
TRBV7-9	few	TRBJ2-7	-	TGTGCCAGCAGCTGGGGCGGAGCCTACGAGCAGTACTTC	CASSWGGAYEQYF
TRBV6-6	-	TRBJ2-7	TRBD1	TGTGCCAGCAGTCCGGGGACAGGGGATAACGAGCAGTACTTC	CASSPGTGDNEQYF
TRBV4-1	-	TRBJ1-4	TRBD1	TGCGCCAGCAGCCAAGATGGGACAGCTCGCTCTAATGAAAAACTGTTTTTT	CASSQDGTARSNEKLFF
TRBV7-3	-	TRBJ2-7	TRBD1	TGTGCCAGCAGCCTTAAAACAGGGGGCACGCAGTACTTC	CASSLKTGGTQYF
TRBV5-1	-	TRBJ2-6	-	TGCGCCAGCAGCCTACAGGGTCATCCTGGGGCCAACGTCCTGACTTTC	CASSLQGHPGANVLTF
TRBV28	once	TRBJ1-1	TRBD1	TGTGCCAGCAGCCTCAGGGGGGCAATGAGGAACACTGAAGCTTTCTTT	CASSLRGAMRNTEAFF
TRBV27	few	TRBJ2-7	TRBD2	TGTGCCAGCAGCGGACTAGCGGGTGAGCAGTACTTC	CASSGLAGEQYF
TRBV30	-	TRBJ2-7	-	TGTGCCTGGAGTGTACTCCAGGGCAGCTACGAGCAGTACTTC	CAWSVLQGSYEQYF
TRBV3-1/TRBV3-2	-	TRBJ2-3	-	TGTGCCAGCAGCCGGACAAGTTACACAGATACGCAGTATTTT	CASSRTSYTDTQYF
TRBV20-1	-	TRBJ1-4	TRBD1	TGCAGTGCCAGTCCCGGGACAGGGATCGGCGAAAAACTGTTTTTT	CSASPGTGIGEKLFF
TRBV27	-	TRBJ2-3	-	TGTGCCAGCAGTTCGCGGGCGGGCACAGATACGCAGTATTTT	CASSSRAGTDTQYF
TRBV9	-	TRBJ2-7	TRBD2	TGTGCCAGCAGCGTAACCCGGAGGCGGGAGGGACCTTCCTACGAGCAGTACTTC	CASSVTRRREGPSYEQYF
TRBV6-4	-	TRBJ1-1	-	TGTGCCAGCAGTGACCGGGAGAACACTGAAGCTTTCTTT	CASSDRENTEAFF
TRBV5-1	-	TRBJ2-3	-	TGCGCCAGCACCATCGCAGGGGTAGATACGCAGTATTTT	CASTIAGVDTQYF
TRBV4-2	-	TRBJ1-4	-	TGTGCCAGCAGCCAAGTAGGCAGGAATGAAAAACTGTTTTTT	CASSQVGRNEKLFF
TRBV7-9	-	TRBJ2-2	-	TGTGCCAGCAGCTTAGTACAGTCGAACACCGGGGAGCTGTTTTTT	CASSLVQSNTGELFF
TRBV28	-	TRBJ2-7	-	TGTGCCAGCAGCTTTCTACCGCGCTCCTACGAGCAGTACTTC	CASSFLPRSYEQYF
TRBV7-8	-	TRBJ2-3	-	TGTGCCAGCAGGTATTCTCTAGCGACAGATACGCAGTATTTT	CASRYSLATDTQYF
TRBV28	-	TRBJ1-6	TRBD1	TGTGCCAGCAGTTTACTTGGGACAGGGGCCCTAGGATCACCCCTCCACTTT	CASSLLGTGALGSPLHF
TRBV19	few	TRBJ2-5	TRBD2	TGTGCCAGTAGCCCCGGACTAGGGCAAGAGACCCAGTACTTC	CASSPGLGQETQYF
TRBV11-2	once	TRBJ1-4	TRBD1	TGTGCCAGCAGCTTAGCGGGGACAGCAACTAATGAAAAACTGTTTTTT	CASSLAGTATNEKLFF